The entry that follows covers one T cell receptor (beta chain) sequence. Each CDR3 protein gets one entry after TCRdb re-called the PCR reads with MiXCR. The data show around 94,000 distinct CDR3 sequences, roughly 51% seen once. The V and J ends lost 4 bases and 6 bases respectively, with 17 bases between them. There are 14 residues in the CDR3. The germline gives CDR1 SGDLS, CDR2 YYNGEE. This entry comes from a study of CDR3 diversity in severe acne. Sequencing input: blood. The rearrangement joins TRBV9 to TRBJ2-7; TRBD2 is a possible D gene (6 bases). This TCR came from a male donor with acne. The CDR3 sequence: CASSPGRGSGEQYF. In nucleotides, the CDR3 is TGTGCCAGCAGCCCAGGGCGGGGCTCGGGCGAGCAGTACTTC.